This T cell receptor (beta chain) was sequenced for a study of T cell responses to AZD1222 COVID-19 vaccine. Findings and caveats of the study: Spike-spanning, vaccine-associated CD4 TCRs were dominant at 160-218 and 743-854. Nearly half of spike-specific TCRs reportedly go after variant regions that carry no mutations.

Here immunoSEQ multiplex PCR was the method, and the copy in TCRdb shows in-frame clones only, minus some. The sample has some 100,000 clones, approximately 91% seen once. In the case of this clone: What it binds is unknown.

This TCR derives from an adult in good health. Sequenced here: peripheral blood, sampled on day 0 of AZD1222 vaccination.

CDR3 DNA: TGTGCCTCCAGCGGACAGATCTACGAGCAGTACTTC. Its translation: CASSGQIYEQYF. The chain is built from TRBV2 and TRBJ2-7, with a tentative D call TRBD1 (6 bases). CDR1 and CDR2 (germline): SNHLY, FYNNEI. The CDR3 length is 12 residues. Trimming pared 11 bases from V and 3 bases from J, leaving 14 bases between.